This is a list of T cell receptor beta chains from one sample in a study of T-cell memory formation after mild COVID-19. TCRdb re-called the 5' RACE reads through MiXCR, storing one row per CDR3 protein. The table includes hundreds of thousands of distinct CDR3 sequences, roughly 21% detected once. Sequenced sample: PBMCs or a T cell subset sorted from them (not recorded which). These receptors came from an adult woman who had mild COVID-19 (a few samples of this study predate the infection). Cell type and time point are not known. CDR3s leave out the opening cysteine and the closing phenylalanine or tryptophan. Fields, in order: V gene, CDR3 length, clone size, J gene, D gene, CDR3 protein. A D gene is named only where the DNA matches it firmly. Clone size appears in some rows only: once, few, many, or a class for an expanded clone.

>TRBV3-1|10|NA|TRBJ1-2|NA
ASSIGRIGYT
>TRBV4-1|14|NA|TRBJ2-1|TRBD2
ASSQGRTSGYNEQF
>TRBV7-9|9|NA|TRBJ1-2|NA
ASSNSYGYT
>TRBV5-1|14|NA|TRBJ1-2|TRBD1
ASRVTGDGSKDGYT
>TRBV27|12|NA|TRBJ2-1|TRBD1
ASSLGQVPDEQF
>TRBV24-1|13|NA|TRBJ2-5|TRBD1
ATSEGQGARETQY
>TRBV4-1|15|NA|TRBJ1-4|NA
ASRQNPGQTKDEKLF
>TRBV4-3|16|NA|TRBJ2-1|TRBD2
ASSQDVGRSISYNEQF
>TRBV5-5|11|few|TRBJ2-7|NA
ASSPPAGREQY
>TRBV30|14|few|TRBJ2-7|TRBD2
AWSKRTSGSLWGQY
>TRBV7-2|14|NA|TRBJ1-1|NA
ASSLRGGHLNTEAF
>TRBV5-1|10|few|TRBJ2-3|NA
ASSWPTDTQY
>TRBV6-5|11|few|TRBJ1-2|TRBD1
ASRPTGDHGYT
>TRBV5-1|15|NA|TRBJ2-5|TRBD2
ASSPAPGLAGQETQY
>TRBV30|11|NA|TRBJ1-1|NA
AWSVGENTEAF
>TRBV5-1|15|NA|TRBJ2-3|TRBD2
ASSLGPSGGNTDTQY
>TRBV4-1|14|NA|TRBJ1-1|NA
ASRDGPRMMNTEAF
>TRBV12-3/TRBV12-4|10|few|TRBJ1-1|TRBD1
ASSVTGAEAF
>TRBV29-1|11|NA|TRBJ2-7|TRBD2
SVGTSGSYEQY
>TRBV12-3/TRBV12-4|13|NA|TRBJ1-6|NA
ASSPGAWGLSPLH
>TRBV6-5|16|few|TRBJ2-2|NA
ASSFPSEGGQDTGELF
>TRBV4-3|12|few|TRBJ1-4|NA
ASSQLGGTEKLF
>TRBV7-9|14|NA|TRBJ1-5|TRBD1
ASSPTGQGYNQPQH
>TRBV12-3/TRBV12-4|10|NA|TRBJ1-1|NA
ASSFTHTEAF
>TRBV3-2|15|NA|TRBJ2-1|NA
ASSQDWAGLSYNEQF
>TRBV5-5|14|many|TRBJ2-2|NA
ASSLAPSPNTGELF
>TRBV4-3|13|NA|TRBJ1-2|NA
ASSHETNRVHGYT
>TRBV12-3/TRBV12-4|11|few|TRBJ2-1|NA
ASSLAVLNEQF
>TRBV2|12|few|TRBJ2-3|NA
ASTPGRGTDTQY
>TRBV6-5|14|NA|TRBJ2-3|TRBD1
ASSYSWTGGADTQY
>TRBV5-1|14|few|TRBJ2-1|NA
ASSLVPSDSYNEQF
>TRBV20-1|10|NA|TRBJ2-3|NA
SARASTDTQY
>TRBV5-1|11|NA|TRBJ1-2|NA
ASSARGDYGYT
>TRBV7-2|12|NA|TRBJ2-1|NA
ASSGAAGYNEQF
>TRBV27|12|NA|TRBJ2-7|TRBD1
ASSFGQGYYEQY
>TRBV15|11|few|TRBJ2-7|NA
ATSSRVVYEQY
>TRBV20-1|11|few|TRBJ2-1|NA
SARELGNNEQF
>TRBV10-3|12|NA|TRBJ1-1|NA
AISEQFLNTEAF
>TRBV19|13|few|TRBJ2-3|TRBD2
ASSITSGFTDTQY
>TRBV28|11|NA|TRBJ2-1|TRBD1
ASSSLTRGRQF
>TRBV12-3/TRBV12-4|13|NA|TRBJ2-3|NA
ASSMWGSSTDTQY
>TRBV29-1|14|NA|TRBJ2-1|NA
SVGNPNLVASNEQF
>TRBV9|11|few|TRBJ2-7|NA
ASSVGQYYEQY
>TRBV7-2|12|few|TRBJ2-2|NA
ASSLVTNTGELF
>TRBV7-6|14|many|TRBJ2-1|TRBD2
ASSHSSGDSYNEQF
>TRBV5-1|14|NA|TRBJ2-5|TRBD2
ASSAGLAGEGETQY
>TRBV12-3/TRBV12-4|13|many|TRBJ1-5|NA
ASSLAGAGNQPQH
>TRBV4-2|14|NA|TRBJ2-3|TRBD2
ASSQDFAGGPNTQY
>TRBV9|13|few|TRBJ2-2|NA
ASSVDGTVTGELF
>TRBV5-1|12|NA|TRBJ2-7|NA
ASSDGGRSYEQY